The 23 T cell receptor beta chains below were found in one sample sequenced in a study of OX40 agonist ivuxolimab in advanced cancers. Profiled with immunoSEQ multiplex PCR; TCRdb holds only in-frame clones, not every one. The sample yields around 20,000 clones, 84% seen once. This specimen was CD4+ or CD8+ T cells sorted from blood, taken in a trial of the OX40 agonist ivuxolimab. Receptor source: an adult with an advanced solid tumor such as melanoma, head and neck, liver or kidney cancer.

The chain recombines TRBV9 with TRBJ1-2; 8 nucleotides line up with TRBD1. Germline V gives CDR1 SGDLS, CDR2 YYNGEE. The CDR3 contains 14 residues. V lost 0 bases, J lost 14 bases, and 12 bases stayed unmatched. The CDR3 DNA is TGTGCCAGCAGCGTAGGGGGGACAGGAGCACAACGGACCTTC. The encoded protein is CASSVGGTGAQRTF. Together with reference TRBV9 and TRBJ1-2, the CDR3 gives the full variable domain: DSGVTQTPKHLITATGQRVTLRCSPRSGDLSVYWYQQSLDQGLQFLIQYYNGEERAKGNILERFSAQQFPDLHSELNLSSLELGDSALYFCASSVGGTGAQRTFGSGTRLTVV.

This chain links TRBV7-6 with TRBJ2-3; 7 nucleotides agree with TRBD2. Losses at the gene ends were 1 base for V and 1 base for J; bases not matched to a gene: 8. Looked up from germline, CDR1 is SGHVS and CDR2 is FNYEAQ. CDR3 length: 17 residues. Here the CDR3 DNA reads TGTGCCAGCAGCTTAGAGACGGGAGGAAGAGGCACAGATACGCAGTATTTT. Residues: CASSLETGGRGTDTQYF.

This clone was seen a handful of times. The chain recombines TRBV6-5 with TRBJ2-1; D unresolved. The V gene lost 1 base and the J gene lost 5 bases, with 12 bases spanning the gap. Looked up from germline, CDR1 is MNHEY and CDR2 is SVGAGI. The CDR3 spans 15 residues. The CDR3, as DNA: TGTGCCAGCAGTTACTTCCCCGACCGGAACAATGAGCAGTTCTTC. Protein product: CASSYFPDRNNEQFF.

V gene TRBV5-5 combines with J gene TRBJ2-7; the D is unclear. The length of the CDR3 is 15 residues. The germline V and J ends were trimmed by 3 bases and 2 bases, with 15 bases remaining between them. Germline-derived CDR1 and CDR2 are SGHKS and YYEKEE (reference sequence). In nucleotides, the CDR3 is TGTGCCAGCAGCTCGCCCGAGGACGGTGCCTACGAGCAGTACTTC. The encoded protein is CASSSPEDGAYEQYF.

The CDR3 sequence is CASSLARQGEQYF. The CDR3 DNA is TGTGCCAGCAGCTTAGCTAGACAGGGCGAGCAGTACTTC. This sequence joins TRBV7-8 and TRBJ2-7; 7 bases match TRBD1. Trimming took 0 bases from V and 6 from J; bases not matched to a gene: 2. The CDR3 has 13 residues. Germline V gene sequence: CDR1 SGHVS, CDR2 FQNEAQ.

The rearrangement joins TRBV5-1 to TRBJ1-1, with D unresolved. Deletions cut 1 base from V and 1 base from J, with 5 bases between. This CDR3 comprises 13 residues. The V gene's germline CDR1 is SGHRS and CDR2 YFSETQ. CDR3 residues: CASSLTANTEAFF. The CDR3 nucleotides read TGCGCCAGCAGCTTGACAGCGAACACTGAAGCTTTCTTT.

The CDR3 sequence: CASSQEGSNQPQHF. The CDR3 region has the DNA TGCGCCAGCAGCCAAGAAGGTAGCAATCAGCCCCAGCATTTT. The chain couples TRBV4-1 to TRBJ1-5, with unresolved D. Trimming cost V 0 bases and J 0 bases, with 3 bases left between them. The CDR3 contains 14 residues. Germline V gene sequence: CDR1 MGHRA, CDR2 YSYEKL.

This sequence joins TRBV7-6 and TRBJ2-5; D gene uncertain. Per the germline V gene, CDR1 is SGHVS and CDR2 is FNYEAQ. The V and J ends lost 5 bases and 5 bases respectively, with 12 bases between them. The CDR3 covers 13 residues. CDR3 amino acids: CASSPYLGETQYF. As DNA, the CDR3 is TGTGCCAGCAGCCCTTATTTGGGGGAGACCCAGTACTTC.

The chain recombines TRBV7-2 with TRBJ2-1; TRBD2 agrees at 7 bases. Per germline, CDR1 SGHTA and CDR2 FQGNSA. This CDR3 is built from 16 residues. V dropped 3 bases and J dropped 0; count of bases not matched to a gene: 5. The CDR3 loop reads CASSLMGGSSYNEQFF. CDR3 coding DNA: TGTGCCAGCAGCTTGATGGGGGGGAGCTCCTACAATGAGCAGTTCTTC.

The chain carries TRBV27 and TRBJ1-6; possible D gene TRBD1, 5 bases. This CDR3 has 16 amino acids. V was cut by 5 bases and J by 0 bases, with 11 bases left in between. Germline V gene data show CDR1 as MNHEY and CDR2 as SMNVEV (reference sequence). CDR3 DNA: TGTGCCAGCAGTCCAGGGAGTGGCTCCTATAATTCACCCCTCCACTTT. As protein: CASSPGSGSYNSPLHF.

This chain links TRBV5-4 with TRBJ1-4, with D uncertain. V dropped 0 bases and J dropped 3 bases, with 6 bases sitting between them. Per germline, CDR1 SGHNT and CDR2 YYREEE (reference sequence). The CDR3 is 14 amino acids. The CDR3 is CASSLVGPNEKLFF. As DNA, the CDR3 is TGTGCCAGCAGCTTGGTTGGGCCTAATGAAAAACTGTTTTTT.

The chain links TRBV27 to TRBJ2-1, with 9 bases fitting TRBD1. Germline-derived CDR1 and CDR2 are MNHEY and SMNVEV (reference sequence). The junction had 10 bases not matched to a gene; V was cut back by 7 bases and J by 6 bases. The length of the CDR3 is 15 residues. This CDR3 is CASTLWDRASNEQFF. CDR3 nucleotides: TGTGCCAGCACCCTCTGGGACAGGGCTTCCAATGAGCAGTTCTTC.

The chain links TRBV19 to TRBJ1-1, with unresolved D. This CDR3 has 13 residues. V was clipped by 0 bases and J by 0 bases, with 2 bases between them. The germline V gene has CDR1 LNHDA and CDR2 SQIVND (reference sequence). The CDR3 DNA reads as TGTGCCAGTAGTATAGACATGAACACTGAAGCTTTCTTT. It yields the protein CASSIDMNTEAFF.

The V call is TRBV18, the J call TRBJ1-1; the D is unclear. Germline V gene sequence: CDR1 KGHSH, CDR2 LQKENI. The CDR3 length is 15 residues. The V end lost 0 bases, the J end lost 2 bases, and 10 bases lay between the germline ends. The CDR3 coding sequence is TGTGCCAGCTCACCACCGCAGTCGGGAAACACTGAAGCTTTCTTT. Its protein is CASSPPQSGNTEAFF.

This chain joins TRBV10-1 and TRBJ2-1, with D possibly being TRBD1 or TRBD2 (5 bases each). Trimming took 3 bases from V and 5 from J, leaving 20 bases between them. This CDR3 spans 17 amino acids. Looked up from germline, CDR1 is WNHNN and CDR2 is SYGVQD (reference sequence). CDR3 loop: CASSDSFRGPENNEQFF. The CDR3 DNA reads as TGCGCCAGCAGTGACTCTTTCCGGGGCCCAGAAAACAATGAGCAGTTCTTC.

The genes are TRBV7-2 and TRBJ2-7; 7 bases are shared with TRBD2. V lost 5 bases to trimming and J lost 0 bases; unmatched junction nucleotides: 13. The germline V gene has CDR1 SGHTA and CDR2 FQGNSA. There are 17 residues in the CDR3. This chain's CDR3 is CASSGRMGGGNSYEQYF. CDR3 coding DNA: TGTGCCAGCAGCGGAAGGATGGGCGGGGGAAACTCCTACGAGCAGTACTTC.

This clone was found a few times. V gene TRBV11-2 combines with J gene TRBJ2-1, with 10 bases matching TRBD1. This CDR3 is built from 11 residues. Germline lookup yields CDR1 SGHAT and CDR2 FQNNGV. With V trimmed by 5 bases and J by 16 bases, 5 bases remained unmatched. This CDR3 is CASSPGTGAFF. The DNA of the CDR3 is TGTGCCAGCAGCCCCGGGACAGGGGCCTTCTTC.

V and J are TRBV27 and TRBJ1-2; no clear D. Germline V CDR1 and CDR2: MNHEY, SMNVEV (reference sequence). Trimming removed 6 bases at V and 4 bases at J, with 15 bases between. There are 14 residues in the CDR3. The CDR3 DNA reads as TGTGCCAGCAGACTCCACAGCTCCTCCTATGGCTACACCTTC. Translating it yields CASRLHSSSYGYTF.

The CDR3 bases are TGCGCCAGCAGCTTGGGACCAGAACGCACAGATACGCAGTATTTT. Protein: CASSLGPERTDTQYF. The gene calls are TRBV5-1 and TRBJ2-3; D remains ambiguous. Trimming shortened V by 0 bases and J by 1 base, and 9 bases separated the two germline ends. Per the germline V gene, CDR1 is SGHRS and CDR2 is YFSETQ. This CDR3 has 15 residues. The variable domain in full, completed from reference TRBV5-1 and TRBJ2-3, reads KAGVTQTPRYLIKTRGQQVTLSCSPISGHRSVSWYQQTPGQGLQFLFEYFSETQRNKGNFPGRFSGRQFSNSRSEMNVSTLELGDSALYLCASSLGPERTDTQYFGPGTRLTVL.

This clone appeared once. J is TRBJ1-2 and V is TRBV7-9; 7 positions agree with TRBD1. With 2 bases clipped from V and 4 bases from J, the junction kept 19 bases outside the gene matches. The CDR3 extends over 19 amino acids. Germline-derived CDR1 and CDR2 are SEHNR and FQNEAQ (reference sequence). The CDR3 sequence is CASSLSTGTALLEGYGYTF. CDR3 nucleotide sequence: TGTGCCAGCAGCTTATCAACCGGGACAGCTCTCCTGGAAGGCTATGGCTACACCTTC.

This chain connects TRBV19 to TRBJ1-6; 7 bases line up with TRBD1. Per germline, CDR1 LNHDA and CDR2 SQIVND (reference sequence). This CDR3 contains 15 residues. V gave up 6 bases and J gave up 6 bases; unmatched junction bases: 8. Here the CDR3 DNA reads TGTGCCAGTAGACCTACAGGGGCGACTAATTCACCCCTCCACTTT. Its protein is CASRPTGATNSPLHF. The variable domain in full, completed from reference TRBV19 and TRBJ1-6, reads DGGITQSPKYLFRKEGQNVTLSCEQNLNHDAMYWYRQDPGQGLRLIYYSQIVNDFQKGDIAEGYSVSREKKESFPLTVTSAQKNPTAFYLCASRPTGATNSPLHFGNGTRLTVT.

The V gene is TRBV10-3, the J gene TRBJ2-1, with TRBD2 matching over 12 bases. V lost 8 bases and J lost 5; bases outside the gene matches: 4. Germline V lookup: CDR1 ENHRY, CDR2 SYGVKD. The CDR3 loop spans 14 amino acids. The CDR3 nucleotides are TGTGCCATCCTTTCTAGCGGGGGGGACAATGAGCAGTTCTTC. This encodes CAILSSGGDNEQFF.

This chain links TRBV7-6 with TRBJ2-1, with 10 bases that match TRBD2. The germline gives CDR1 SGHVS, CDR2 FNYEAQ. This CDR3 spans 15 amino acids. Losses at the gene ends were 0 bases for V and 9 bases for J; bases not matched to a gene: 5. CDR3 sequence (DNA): TGTGCCAGCAGCTTAGCTCCAGCGGGGGGGCGTGAGCAGTTCTTC. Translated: CASSLAPAGGREQFF.